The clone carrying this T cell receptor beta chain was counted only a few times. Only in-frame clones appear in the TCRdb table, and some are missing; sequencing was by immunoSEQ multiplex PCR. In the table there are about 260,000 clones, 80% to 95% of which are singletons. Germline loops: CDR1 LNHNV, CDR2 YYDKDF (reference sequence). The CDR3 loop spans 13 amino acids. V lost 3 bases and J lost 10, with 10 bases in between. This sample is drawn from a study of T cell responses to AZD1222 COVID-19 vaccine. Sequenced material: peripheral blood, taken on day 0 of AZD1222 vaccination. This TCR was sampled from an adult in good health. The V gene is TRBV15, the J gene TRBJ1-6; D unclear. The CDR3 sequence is CATSRVLRSPLHF. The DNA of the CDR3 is TGTGCCACCAGCAGGGTTCTCCGGTCACCCCTCCACTTT.